This T cell receptor beta chain was identified in a study of T cell responses to AZD1222 COVID-19 vaccine. The overall study: The study pooled second doses at about 4 or about 12 weeks. Study outcomes and limitations: Spike-specific TCR breadth and depth rose after two AZD1222 doses. Seropositivity was recorded at baseline in only 6 or 7 AZD1222 recipients. Donors, mostly white British, included more females; clonal diversity was possibly underestimated.

This clone is a singleton in its sample. Its antigen remains unidentified. The data were produced by immunoSEQ multiplex PCR, yet TCRdb's version contains in-frame clones alone and is incomplete. The table shows approximately 150,000 clones, with 80% to 90% occurring only once. Trimming shortened V by 6 bases and J by 2 bases, and 5 bases separated the two germline ends. The CDR3 runs 11 residues. Germline loops: CDR1 MNHEY, CDR2 SVGEGT. The specimen comprised peripheral blood, sampled on day 0 of AZD1222 vaccination. This chain joins TRBV6-2 or TRBV6-3 and TRBJ2-7; D gene uncertain. This clonotype originated in an adult in good health. The CDR3 region has the DNA TGTGCCAGCAGCCCCGCCTACGAGCAGTACTTC. Amino acids: CASSPAYEQYF.